A selection of T cell receptor beta chains follows, all from one sample in a study of radiation and T cells in renal cell carcinoma. Repertoires were generated with immunoSEQ multiplex PCR, while TCRdb's copy carries only in-frame clones and drops some. Among under 100,000 clones listed, roughly 80% were seen once. Sequences were derived from blood, sampled from a patient whose treatment included radiotherapy and nephrectomy. All receptors come from a man aged 50 to 60 with renal cell carcinoma. Both conserved end residues are part of each CDR3.

V: TRBV18; J: TRBJ2-5; CDR3: CASSTNGGQETQYF
V: TRBV18; J: TRBJ1-6; CDR3: CASSPRDSNSPLHF
V: TRBV18; J: TRBJ1-2; CDR3: CASSPTSGEYGYTF
V: TRBV9; J: TRBJ2-1; CDR3: CASSGRQGSSYNEQFF
V: TRBV28; J: TRBJ1-1; CDR3: CASSSGRSNTEAFF
V: TRBV19; J: TRBJ1-2; CDR3: CASGWTGVNYGYTF
V: TRBV11-2; J: TRBJ2-7; CDR3: CASANLWGDYEQYF
V: TRBV7-6; J: TRBJ2-5; CDR3: CASSSSGGEETQYF
V: TRBV30; J: TRBJ1-4; CDR3: CAWSPSRGRINEKLFF
V: TRBV5-1; J: TRBJ1-3; CDR3: CASSGATSGNTIYF
V: TRBV5-1; J: TRBJ2-1; CDR3: CASSLDAGGTNEQFF
V: TRBV6-4; J: TRBJ1-1; CDR3: CAKHRVNTEAFF
V: TRBV19; J: TRBJ2-3; CDR3: CASSMGRTSGSMTDTQYF
V: TRBV7-9; J: TRBJ2-7; CDR3: CASSLVGGSYEQYF
V: TRBV7-3; J: TRBJ2-2; CDR3: CVSSLDINTGELFF
V: TRBV6-5; J: TRBJ2-7; CDR3: CASSYRDGENEQYF
V: TRBV25-1; J: TRBJ2-7; CDR3: CASSVGGLYEQYF
V: TRBV2; J: TRBJ1-4; CDR3: CASREWSATNEKLFF
V: TRBV7-9; J: TRBJ1-4; CDR3: CASSSGMYGAGNEKLFF
V: TRBV6-5; J: TRBJ1-2; CDR3: CASSQHREGGYTF
V: TRBV2; J: TRBJ1-2; CDR3: CASSEARRTNYGYTF
V: TRBV7-6; J: TRBJ1-6; CDR3: CASSLGEGTRSPLHF
V: TRBV29-1; J: TRBJ1-2; CDR3: CSYGTDYGYTF
V: TRBV7-9; J: TRBJ1-5; CDR3: CASSPSGRTGGNQPQHF
V: TRBV6-5; J: TRBJ1-4; CDR3: CAIREGTTNEKLFF
V: TRBV5-5; J: TRBJ1-3; CDR3: CASSVTGGENTIYF
V: TRBV4-1; J: TRBJ1-2; CDR3: CASSQDEGNDRGYTF
V: TRBV5-4; J: TRBJ1-4; CDR3: CASSLPGAGTNEKLFF
V: TRBV27; J: TRBJ2-1; CDR3: CASSFAGGFGYNEQFF
V: TRBV6-5; J: TRBJ2-7; CDR3: CASSVTGSYEQYF
V: TRBV10-3; J: TRBJ1-2; CDR3: CAIIRTGSYGYTF
V: TRBV5-1; J: TRBJ2-5; CDR3: CASSWTGVQETQYF
V: TRBV2; J: TRBJ2-1; CDR3: CASKGLAAPSSYNEQFF
V: TRBV20-1; J: TRBJ1-3; CDR3: CSAQSWDTIYF
V: TRBV19; J: TRBJ2-6; CDR3: CASSIGAGLTGANVLTF
V: TRBV7-9; J: TRBJ2-7; CDR3: CASSQASGGLTYEQYF
V: TRBV18; J: TRBJ2-5; CDR3: CASSQYQETQYF